This T cell receptor (beta chain) was retrieved from a study of blood T cell repertoires in COVID-19. Produced via immunoSEQ multiplex PCR; TCRdb's table is partial and in-frame only. This table holds approximately 210,000 clones, roughly 86% found once. The CDR3 runs 12 residues. V lost 7 bases and J 8 bases, leaving 11 bases between the germline ends. CDR1 is KGHDR and CDR2 is SFDVKD in the germline V gene. The chain recombines TRBV24-1 with TRBJ2-1; no firm D call. Sequenced input: peripheral blood. This clonotype was sampled from a woman aged 40-49 years with acute or convalescent COVID-19. The CDR3 sequence: CATSAPGYEQFF. In DNA, the CDR3 is TGTGCCACCAGCGCCCCCGGGTATGAGCAGTTCTTC.